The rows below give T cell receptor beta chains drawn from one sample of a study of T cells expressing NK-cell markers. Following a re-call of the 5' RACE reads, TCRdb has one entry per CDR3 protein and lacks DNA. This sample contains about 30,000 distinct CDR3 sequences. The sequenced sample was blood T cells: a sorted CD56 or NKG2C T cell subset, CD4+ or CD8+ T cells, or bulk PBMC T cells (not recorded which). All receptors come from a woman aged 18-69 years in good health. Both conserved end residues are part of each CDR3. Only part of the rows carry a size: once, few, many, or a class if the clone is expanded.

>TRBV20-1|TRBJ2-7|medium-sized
CSAQPDSNSYEQYF
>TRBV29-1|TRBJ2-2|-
CSVEDNTGELFF
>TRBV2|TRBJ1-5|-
CASSEWGSGNQPQHF
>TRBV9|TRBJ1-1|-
CASSVDSLLWNTEAFF
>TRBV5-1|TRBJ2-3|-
CASSPRTSPDTQYF
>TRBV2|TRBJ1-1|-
CASSERGRDLRPTEAFF
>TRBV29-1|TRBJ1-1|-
CSARGTGAEAFF
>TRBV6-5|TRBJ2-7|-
CASSQGGEQYF
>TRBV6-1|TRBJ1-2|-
CASSLTGEVGGYTF
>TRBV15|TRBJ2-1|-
CATSREGTRDLQFF
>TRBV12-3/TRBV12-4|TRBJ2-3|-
CASSLAGGPGVGTDTQYF
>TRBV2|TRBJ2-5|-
CASINYREETQYF
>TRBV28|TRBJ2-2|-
CASSPPPGLAGTNTGELFF
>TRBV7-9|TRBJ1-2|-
CASSLTAPLRRGYTF
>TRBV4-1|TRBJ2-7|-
CASSQRDTNYEQYF
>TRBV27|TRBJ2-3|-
CASSPGRQGSPTDTQYF
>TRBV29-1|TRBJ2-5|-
CSGLAGVIETQYF
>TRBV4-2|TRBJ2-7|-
CASSQESLAGFYEQYF
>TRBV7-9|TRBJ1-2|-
CASSLDQSLYGYTF
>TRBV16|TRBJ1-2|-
CASSQSSLNGYTF
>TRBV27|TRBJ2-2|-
CASRKLGLAGTEGGELFF
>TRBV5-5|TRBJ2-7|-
CASSRDRGKAYEQYF
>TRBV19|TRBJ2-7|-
CASSPSGNFYEQYF
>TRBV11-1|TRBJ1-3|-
CASSLVQGADGSSGNTIYF
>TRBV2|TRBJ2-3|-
CASSEVPLDTQYF
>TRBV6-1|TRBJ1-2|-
CASSEGTGPSYGYTF
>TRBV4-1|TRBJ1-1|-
CASSQGGGPTEAFF
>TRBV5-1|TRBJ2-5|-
CASSFKASGRVGETQYF
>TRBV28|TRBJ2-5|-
CASSPQTRQETQYF
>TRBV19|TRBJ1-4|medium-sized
CASSGVRRSEKLFF
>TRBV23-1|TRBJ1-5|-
CASSQGDQPQHF
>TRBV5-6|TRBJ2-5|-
CASRSGLYSKETQYF
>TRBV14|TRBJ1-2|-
CASRQTGGNYGYTF
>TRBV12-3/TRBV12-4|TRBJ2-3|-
CASSSVGHFPTDTQYF
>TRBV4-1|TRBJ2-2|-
CASSQGPGGANTGELFF
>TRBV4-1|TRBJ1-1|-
CASSQEGGKGWANTEAFF
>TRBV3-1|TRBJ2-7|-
CASSQKGYEQYF